This is a list of T cell receptor beta chains from one sample in a study of early T cells in non-severe SARS-CoV-2 infection. MiXCR was run by TCRdb on the 5' RACE reads, yielding one entry per CDR3 protein. In the table there are some 70,000 distinct CDR3 sequences, 9.1% of which are singletons. Sequencing input: whole blood. These TCRs come from an adult who was a healthcare worker with PCR-confirmed SARS-CoV-2 infection or an uninfected control (not recorded which). CDR3s include the opening cysteine and the closing phenylalanine or tryptophan. Fields, in order: V gene, J gene, CDR3 protein.

V gene: TRBV9; J gene: TRBJ2-3; CDR3 protein: CASSMETSADTQYF
V gene: TRBV3-2; J gene: TRBJ2-1; CDR3 protein: CASSHGPSGRVTYNEQFF
V gene: TRBV7-6; J gene: TRBJ2-5; CDR3 protein: CASSLAGGFQETQYF
V gene: TRBV19; J gene: TRBJ2-2; CDR3 protein: CASRPRTSSGELFF
V gene: TRBV4-1; J gene: TRBJ1-6; CDR3 protein: CASSQQESSPLHF
V gene: TRBV20-1; J gene: TRBJ2-7; CDR3 protein: CSARLLAGPYEQYF
V gene: TRBV7-2; J gene: TRBJ1-4; CDR3 protein: CASSLSREATNEKLFF
V gene: TRBV15; J gene: TRBJ2-3; CDR3 protein: CATSRGQDTDTQYF
V gene: TRBV5-1; J gene: TRBJ1-5; CDR3 protein: CASSLDRGQDEPQHF
V gene: TRBV20-1; J gene: TRBJ1-6; CDR3 protein: CSARLRDGLNHF
V gene: TRBV20-1; J gene: TRBJ2-5; CDR3 protein: CSAETPETQYF
V gene: TRBV20-1; J gene: TRBJ1-4; CDR3 protein: CSASRQHDEKLFF
V gene: TRBV18; J gene: TRBJ1-6; CDR3 protein: CASSPVMSTSSYNSPLHF
V gene: TRBV7-2; J gene: TRBJ2-7; CDR3 protein: CASSLEGTGALYEQYF
V gene: TRBV28; J gene: TRBJ2-5; CDR3 protein: CASSLRPPETQYF
V gene: TRBV2; J gene: TRBJ2-1; CDR3 protein: CASSFQENEQFF
V gene: TRBV12-3/TRBV12-4; J gene: TRBJ1-1; CDR3 protein: CASSFTGAGSTEAFF
V gene: TRBV5-1; J gene: TRBJ1-1; CDR3 protein: CASSWTGAMNTEAFF
V gene: TRBV30; J gene: TRBJ2-5; CDR3 protein: CAWSTGQGRETQYF
V gene: TRBV5-6; J gene: TRBJ2-5; CDR3 protein: CASSQGLGTIRETQYF
V gene: TRBV7-2; J gene: TRBJ2-1; CDR3 protein: CASSPDRGRNEQFF
V gene: TRBV9; J gene: TRBJ1-2; CDR3 protein: CASSVLPGQGYGYTF
V gene: TRBV10-3; J gene: TRBJ2-3; CDR3 protein: CAISAASTQYF
V gene: TRBV20-1; J gene: TRBJ2-7; CDR3 protein: CSARDTSGVYEQYF
V gene: TRBV5-5; J gene: TRBJ1-1; CDR3 protein: CASSLRDRGVREAFF
V gene: TRBV27; J gene: TRBJ1-6; CDR3 protein: CASRNGGFSSPLHF
V gene: TRBV6-1; J gene: TRBJ2-7; CDR3 protein: CASSIRDFQAYEQYF
V gene: TRBV5-6; J gene: TRBJ2-3; CDR3 protein: CASSSGTSGTDTQYF